Below are 4 T cell receptor beta chains sequenced from a single sample in a study of cytomegalovirus exposure and HLA in healthy donors. Sequenced by immunoSEQ multiplex PCR; TCRdb stores in-frame clones only, minus some. The profile shows a few hundred thousand clones, 90% of them singletons. The sequencing input was PBMCs. These receptors all come from a woman aged 18-35 years in good health and CMV-seronegative.

CDR3 amino acids: CASRGRDPNEQYV. The CDR3 DNA reads as TGTGCCAGCAGGGGGCGAGACCCAAACGAGCAGTACGTC. The chain recombines TRBV6-6 with TRBJ2-7; possibly TRBD1 for D (5 bases). The CDR3 runs to 13 residues. Trimming took off 6 bases at V and 5 bases at J, with 14 bases between the two ends. The germline CDR1 and CDR2 sequences are MNHNY and SVGAGI (reference sequence).

The CDR3 bases are TGCGCCAGCAGCCAAGATACCAGGGGTTCACCCCTCCACTTT. Protein: CASSQDTRGSPLHF. The chain employs TRBV4-3 and TRBJ1-6; a weak D match, TRBD1 (6 bases). The CDR3 spans 14 residues. The germline V and J ends were trimmed by 0 bases and 9 bases, with 9 bases remaining between them. Germline V CDR1 and CDR2: LGHNA, YSLEER.

The chain combines TRBV28 with TRBJ2-1; TRBD1 agrees at 7 bases. Germline V gene lookup returns CDR1 MDHEN and CDR2 SYDVKM. V lost 6 bases and J lost 3; bases outside the gene matches: 11. CDR3 length: 16 amino acids. DNA for the CDR3: TGTGCCAGCAGCGACGGACAGGTCGTACTCTACAATGAGCAGTTCTTC. It codes for CASSDGQVVLYNEQFF.

In this sample, this clone turned up once. V and J are TRBV7-9 and TRBJ2-5; a possible D gene is TRBD1 (5 bases). Germline assignment: CDR1 SEHNR and CDR2 FQNEAQ (reference sequence). The CDR3 runs 13 residues. The V end was cut by 5 bases, the J end by 4 bases, with 11 bases between. CDR3 nucleotide sequence: TGTGCCAGCAGCCCCCAGGGTGGAGAGACCCAGTACTTC. It yields the protein CASSPQGGETQYF.